Presented here are 14 T cell receptor beta chains from one specimen sequenced in a study of blood T cell repertoires in COVID-19. Here immunoSEQ multiplex PCR was the method, and the copy in TCRdb shows in-frame clones only, minus some. The profile shows approximately 290,000 clones, roughly 84% of them singletons. The sample was peripheral blood. The receptor set was obtained from a human donor with COVID-19, enrolled during active disease. The donor label of this sample is uncertain.

This clone was observed a single time. For the CDR3, the DNA is TGTGCCAGTAGGGGGACAGGGAGTCTTACCGGGGAGCTGTTTTTT. Encoded protein: CASRGTGSLTGELFF. The gene calls are TRBV19 and TRBJ2-2; 9 nucleotides agree with TRBD1. Germline V lookup: CDR1 LNHDA, CDR2 SQIVND (reference sequence). The CDR3 spans 15 residues. The V segment lost 6 bases and the J segment 5 bases; nucleotides outside the gene matches: 7.

This chain uses TRBV7-8 with TRBJ2-7; TRBD2 is a possible D gene (6 bases). The CDR3 contains 16 residues. V lost 1 base and J lost 0, with 13 bases in between. Germline values: CDR1 SGHVS, CDR2 FQNEAQ. The CDR3 region has the DNA TGTGCCAGCAGCTTAGATGGGACTTTCAACTCCTACGAGCAGTACTTC. It translates to CASSLDGTFNSYEQYF.

The gene calls are TRBV7-3 and TRBJ1-1; D is ambiguous. CDR1 and CDR2 from the germline V gene are SGHTA and FQGTGA. This CDR3 is built from 14 residues. V was pared by 7 bases and J by 3 bases, with 15 bases between. The CDR3 loop reads CASTPLSSDTEAFF. The CDR3 DNA reads as TGTGCCAGCACTCCCCTTTCCTCCGACACTGAAGCTTTCTTT.

CDR3: CASSDRGRRSSNQPQHF. In nucleotides, the CDR3 is TGTGCCAGCAGTGACAGGGGGCGGCGGTCGAGCAATCAGCCCCAGCATTTT. The chain links TRBV28 to TRBJ1-5; TRBD1 aligns across 10 bases. V lost 5 bases, J lost 1 base, and 8 bases stayed unmatched. The CDR3 is made up of 17 amino acids. CDR1 and CDR2 (germline): MDHEN, SYDVKM.

Of note for this clone: A junction boundary mismatches the germline segment, possibly from a read error. The rearrangement joins TRBV2 to TRBJ1-6; a possible D gene is TRBD1 (6 bases). There are 12 residues in the CDR3. Germline V CDR1 and CDR2: SNHLY, FYNNEI. The CDR3 nucleotides are TGTGCCAGCAGTGAATTTGTGGGGGCCTTATTCTTT. Translation gives CASSEFVGALFF.

The gene calls are TRBV27 and TRBJ2-1, with D tentatively TRBD2 (7 bases). Germline assignment: CDR1 MNHEY and CDR2 SMNVEV (reference sequence). The CDR3 sequence is 14 residues long. V gave up 5 bases and J gave up 6 bases, with 14 bases separating them. This CDR3 is CASSGSGTFNEQFF. As DNA, the CDR3 is TGTGCCAGCAGTGGGAGCGGGACATTCAATGAGCAGTTCTTC.

This clone was counted only a few times. The gene calls are TRBV6-5 and TRBJ2-7; 12 positions agree with TRBD2. CDR3 size: 15 residues. Germline loops: CDR1 MNHEY, CDR2 SVGAGI. V dropped 5 bases and J dropped 3; count of bases not matched to a gene: 5. Here the CDR3 reads CASSLLAGGLYEQYF. The CDR3 nucleotides read TGTGCCAGCAGTCTCCTAGCGGGAGGGCTCTACGAGCAGTACTTC.

This chain uses TRBV19 with TRBJ1-6; D uncertain. V dropped 7 bases and J dropped 7 bases, with 14 bases sitting between them. The CDR3 is made up of 14 amino acids. Germline CDR1 reads LNHDA; CDR2 reads SQIVND (reference sequence). The CDR3 nucleotides read TGTGCCAGTACCCAAGAGGGTAACAATTCACCCCTCCACTTT. This gives the protein CASTQEGNNSPLHF.

The rearrangement joins TRBV5-1 to TRBJ1-2; D uncertain. V lost 4 bases, J lost 1 base, and 11 bases lay in between. The CDR3 is made up of 14 amino acids. Germline V CDR1 and CDR2: SGHRS, YFSETQ. CDR3 nucleotide sequence: TGCGCCAGCAGCCCCGGAACAGTTAACTATGGCTACACCTTC. As protein: CASSPGTVNYGYTF.

The chain carries TRBV11-2 and TRBJ1-3, with 7 positions matching TRBD1. V shed 5 bases, J shed 0 bases, and the junction held 10 bases outside the gene matches. The CDR3 length is 17 residues. The germline V gene has CDR1 SGHAT and CDR2 FQNNGV. The CDR3 DNA follows: TGTGCCAGCAGCCCTAATTTTGGGACAGCCTCTGGAAACACCATATATTTT. This sequence encodes CASSPNFGTASGNTIYF. The variable domain in full, completed from reference TRBV11-2 and TRBJ1-3, reads EAGVAQSPRYKIIEKRQSVAFWCNPISGHATLYWYQQILGQGPKLLIQFQNNGVVDDSQLPKDRFSAERLKGVDSTLKIQPAKLEDSAVYLCASSPNFGTASGNTIYFGEGSWLTVV.

This clone was seen only a few times. The rearrangement joins TRBV19 to TRBJ1-2, with a tentative D call TRBD1 (6 bases). Germline-derived CDR1 and CDR2 are LNHDA and SQIVND (reference sequence). CDR3 length: 14 residues. Between the trimmed V and J ends, which lost 5 bases and 5 bases, there was a span of 15 bases. CDR3 sequence (DNA): TGTGCCAGTAGTCCCCCAGGGGTACGGTATGGCTACACCTTC. It translates to CASSPPGVRYGYTF.

The chain links TRBV5-6 to TRBJ1-2; 7 bases agree with TRBD1. Per germline, CDR1 SGHDT and CDR2 YYEEEE. Losses at the gene ends were 4 bases for V and 4 bases for J; bases not matched to a gene: 7. This CDR3 is 14 amino acids long. The CDR3 DNA sequence: TGTGCCAGCAGCCCCGGACAGGCCGGCTATGGCTACACCTTC. The encoded protein is CASSPGQAGYGYTF.

J is TRBJ2-1 and V is TRBV5-4; perhaps TRBD2 as D (6 bases). Trimming removed 2 bases at V and 6 bases at J, with 9 bases between. Germline CDR1 SGHNT, CDR2 YYREEE (reference sequence). This CDR3 is 13 amino acids long. The CDR3 DNA follows: TGTGCCAGCAGCTTTGCGGGGAGCAATGAGCAGTTCTTC. It specifies CASSFAGSNEQFF.

The chain has TRBV12-3 or TRBV12-4 and TRBJ1-1; no reliable D call. Deletions cut 6 bases from V and 3 bases from J, with 11 bases between. There are 13 residues in the CDR3. Written as DNA, the CDR3 is TGTGCCAGCAGCCCGGCCCGGGACACTGAAGCTTTCTTT. Protein: CASSPARDTEAFF.